This is a list of T cell receptor beta chains from one sample in a study of post-analysis software for immune sequencing data. TCRdb redid the calling of the PCR reads with MiXCR, one entry per CDR3 protein. The sample carries approximately 730,000 distinct CDR3 sequences, approximately 44% recorded once. Sequencing was carried out using blood. The source of these receptors is a girl aged 10 to 17 with multiple sclerosis. The CDR3 runs from the conserved cysteine through the conserved F or W. D genes are given only for firm matches. Part of the rows lack a size; the others show once, few, many or a class for expanded clones.

V	J	D	length	size	CDR3
TRBV25-1	TRBJ1-2	NA	15	NA	CASSNTNRANYGYTF
TRBV6-2/TRBV6-3	TRBJ2-4	NA	15	few	CASSYRRGGQNIQYF
TRBV20-1	TRBJ2-1	TRBD2	16	NA	CSASGGSGRDRNEQFF
TRBV2	TRBJ1-5	NA	17	NA	CASTPVIGDYSNQPQHF
TRBV12-3/TRBV12-4	TRBJ1-5	NA	14	few	CASSPVGGRQPQHF
TRBV10-3	NA	TRBD2	18	NA	CAISDRGGSGISWGTQYF
TRBV7-2	TRBJ1-1	NA	13	NA	CASSGRTDTEAFF
TRBV5-1	TRBJ2-1	TRBD1	17	NA	CASSLEPRDRGPNEQFF
TRBV5-1	TRBJ2-5	NA	15	NA	CASSLESRAEETQYF
TRBV5-1	NA	NA	16	NA	CASSFGGGRTSLEQYF
TRBV2	TRBJ2-7	NA	13	few	CASSVGQSYEQYF
TRBV7-9	TRBJ1-4	TRBD1	14	NA	CASSVGQGHEKLFF